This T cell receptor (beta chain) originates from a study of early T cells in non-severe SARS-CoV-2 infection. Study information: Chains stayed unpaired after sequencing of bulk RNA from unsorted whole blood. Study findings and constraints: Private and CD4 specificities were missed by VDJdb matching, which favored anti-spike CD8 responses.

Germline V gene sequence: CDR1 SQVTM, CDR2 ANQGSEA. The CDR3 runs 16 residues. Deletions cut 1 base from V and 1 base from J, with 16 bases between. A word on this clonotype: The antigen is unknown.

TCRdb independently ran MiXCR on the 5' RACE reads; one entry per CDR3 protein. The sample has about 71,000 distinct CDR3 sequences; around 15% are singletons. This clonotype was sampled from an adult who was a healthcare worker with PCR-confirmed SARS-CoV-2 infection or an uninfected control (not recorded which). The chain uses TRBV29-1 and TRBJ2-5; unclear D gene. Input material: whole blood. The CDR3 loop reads CSVEGWVGWGQETQYF. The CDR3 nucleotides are TGCAGCGTTGAAGGTTGGGTAGGGTGGGGCCAAGAGACCCAGTACTTC.